The 31 T cell receptor beta chains below all came from one sample that was sequenced in a study of vaccination and CD4 T cells after COVID-19 (dated by TCRdb to 2022 to 2024). Their cognate antigens are unknown. Taken with the paper, the label for treatment or condition translates to: roughly ten-day PBMC culture with coronavirus spike peptide pools or control peptides (ViraFEST assay). Library preparation was by PCR. Instrument used: Illumina iSeq 100. DNA from cultured CD4+ T cells underwent TCR sequencing with the Oncomine TCR Beta short-read assay at the Johns Hopkins FTIC core. The public reads were reanalyzed by TCRdb: fastp trimming at Q25, MiXCR alignment, in-frame beta chains only. Every entry covers one CDR3 protein and lists the most common genes and DNA from its rows. The sample table lists around 26,000 distinct CDR3 sequences, 40% to 50% of them with a count of one. The ten largest clones take up approximately 11% of the sample.

Source material: CD4+ T cells from blood, cultured in vitro. These TCRs come from a human donor who had recovered from COVID-19.

The chain recombines TRBV6-1 with TRBJ2-5, with D hard to call. V was shortened by 6 bases and J by 0 bases, with 11 bases between the two germline ends. Germline V lookup: CDR1 MNHNS, CDR2 SASEGT. There are 14 residues in the CDR3. Here the CDR3 DNA reads TGTGCCAGCAGGACAACAGAGTACCAAGAGACCCAGTACTTC. Translation: CASRTTEYQETQYF.

The V gene is TRBV2, the J gene TRBJ1-6; maybe TRBD1 (5 bases). The CDR3 spans 11 residues. CDR1 and CDR2 (germline): SNHLY, FYNNEI. Between the trimmed V and J ends, which lost 6 bases and 10 bases, there was a span of 7 bases. Here the CDR3 reads CASSSGSPLHF. CDR3 bases: TGTGCCAGCAGCTCAGGGTCACCCCTCCACTTT.

The sample holds a few counts of this clonotype. In DNA, the CDR3 is TGTGCCAGCGCTTCCCGAGGGGGGTATAGTGGCTACACCTTC. It encodes CASASRGGYSGYTF. This chain joins TRBV12-3 or TRBV12-4 and TRBJ1-2; a possible D gene is TRBD1 (6 bases). This CDR3 is 14 amino acids long. The germline V and J ends were trimmed by 8 bases and 7 bases, with 20 bases remaining between them.

In its sample, this clonotype was seen a few times. The J gene is TRBJ1-1, the V gene TRBV29-1, with TRBD1 matching over 7 bases. The germline V gene has CDR1 SQVTM and CDR2 ANQGSEA. V dropped 6 bases and J dropped 9; count of bases not matched to a gene: 7. CDR3 length: 11 amino acids. The CDR3 sequence is CSVPDRVKAFF. The DNA of the CDR3 is TGCAGCGTACCTGACAGGGTTAAAGCTTTCTTT.

This sequence joins TRBV28 and TRBJ2-5; 9 positions match TRBD2. V lost 2 bases and J lost 5; bases outside the gene matches: 9. From germline, CDR1 is MDHEN and CDR2 SYDVKM. CDR3 length: 16 amino acids. This CDR3 is CASSLSSSGRTETQYF. In DNA, the CDR3 is TGTGCCAGCAGTTTAAGTAGTAGCGGGAGAACTGAGACCCAGTACTTC.

This clonotype was detected once. The chain joins TRBV6-1 to TRBJ2-1; D not certain. Per the germline V gene, CDR1 is MNHNS and CDR2 is SASEGT. The CDR3 is 11 residues long. Deletions cut 6 bases from V and 9 bases from J, with 9 bases between. This CDR3 is CASRRDIEQFF. In nucleotides, the CDR3 is TGTGCCAGCAGGAGAGACATTGAGCAGTTCTTC.

This rearrangement joins TRBV20-1 to TRBJ2-3; tentatively, D is TRBD2 (5 bases). This CDR3 contains 14 residues. V was trimmed by 6 bases and J by 1 base, leaving 14 bases between them. From germline, CDR1 is DFQATT and CDR2 SNEGSKA (reference sequence). CDR3 region: CSADGEKGTDTQYF. CDR3 sequence (DNA): TGCAGTGCCGATGGGGAGAAGGGCACAGATACGCAGTATTTT.

V gene TRBV10-3 combines with J gene TRBJ2-1; D is unresolved. Trimming cost V 4 bases and J 10 bases, with 17 bases left between them. CDR1 ENHRY and CDR2 SYGVKD come from the germline V gene. The length of the CDR3 is 14 residues. As DNA, the CDR3 is TGTGCCATCAGTGTCTTAGATCGGCGTCAGGAGCAGTTCTTC. Translated, it gives CAISVLDRRQEQFF.

The chain couples TRBV11-2 to TRBJ2-3; D possibly matches TRBD1 or TRBD2 (6 bases each). The CDR3 sequence is 15 residues long. Trimming took 1 base from V and 4 from J, leaving 12 bases between them. Germline V CDR1 and CDR2: SGHAT, FQNNGV. The CDR3 is CASSLVGGSADTQYF. CDR3 nucleotide sequence: TGTGCCAGCAGCTTAGTGGGGGGCAGCGCAGATACGCAGTATTTT.

This clonotype came up a few times. The chain uses TRBV6-5 and TRBJ1-5, with D maybe TRBD1 (5 bases). V was shortened by 0 bases and J by 0 bases, with 12 bases between the two germline ends. Germline V CDR1 and CDR2: MNHEY, SVGAGI. This CDR3 is built from 17 residues. CDR3 in amino acids: CASSYSFWDHSNQPQHF. The CDR3 DNA follows: TGTGCCAGCAGTTACTCCTTTTGGGACCATAGCAATCAGCCCCAGCATTTT.

This chain links TRBV28 with TRBJ1-1; 8 positions match TRBD1. The V gene's germline CDR1 is MDHEN and CDR2 SYDVKM. The V segment lost 11 bases and the J segment 5 bases; nucleotides outside the gene matches: 7. The CDR3 is made up of 12 amino acids. The CDR3 here is CAGRTGLTEAFF. The CDR3 nucleotides read TGTGCCGGGCGGACAGGGCTGACTGAAGCTTTCTTT.

V gene TRBV20-1 combines with J gene TRBJ2-5; D may be TRBD1 (6 bases). The CDR3 consists of 15 residues. Germline loops: CDR1 DFQATT, CDR2 SNEGSKA (reference sequence). Trimming left V 5 bases short and J 1 base short, with 17 bases between. The DNA for the CDR3 is TGCAGTGCTGAGAGAGGACAGACGATCCAAGAGACCCAGTACTTC. Its translation is CSAERGQTIQETQYF.

This chain connects TRBV6-1 to TRBJ2-3; no definite D call. Germline V lookup: CDR1 MNHNS, CDR2 SASEGT. V lost 0 bases and J lost 5, with 12 bases in between. The CDR3 sequence is 15 residues long. The DNA for the CDR3 is TGTGCCAGCAGTGAAGCTAACTCTAGGGTAGATACGCAGTATTTT. Translating gives CASSEANSRVDTQYF.

This clonotype was detected only a few times. The chain combines TRBV6-5 with TRBJ2-1; 10 bases fit TRBD2. Per the germline V gene, CDR1 is MNHEY and CDR2 is SVGAGI. Germline trimming cut 1 base from V and 2 bases from J; bases unmatched to any gene: 8. The length of the CDR3 is 18 residues. The CDR3 sequence: CASSYLGRTSGTYNEQFF. The CDR3 nucleotides read TGTGCCAGCAGTTACTTGGGTCGGACTAGCGGCACCTACAATGAGCAGTTCTTC.

A few counts support this clonotype. The chain has TRBV20-1 and TRBJ1-5; 8 positions match TRBD1. CDR1 and CDR2 from the germline V gene are DFQATT and SNEGSKA (reference sequence). The CDR3 has 15 amino acids. Trimming removed 3 bases from V and 1 base from J; junction bases left unmatched: 5. This CDR3 is CSASSQGVSNQPQHF. The DNA for the CDR3 is TGCAGTGCTAGTTCACAGGGGGTAAGCAATCAGCCCCAGCATTTT.

The rearrangement joins TRBV6-2 or TRBV6-3 to TRBJ2-5, with TRBD2 identical over 7 bases. This CDR3 is 16 amino acids long. Trimming took 2 bases from V and 3 from J; bases not matched to a gene: 9. Germline CDR1 reads MNHEY; CDR2 reads SVGEGT. The CDR3 DNA reads as TGTGCCAGCAGTTACACGCTTGCCGGGACTAAAGAGACCCAGTACTTC. Protein product: CASSYTLAGTKETQYF.

J is TRBJ2-6 and V is TRBV12-3 or TRBV12-4, with D perhaps TRBD2 (7 bases). V dropped 8 bases and J dropped 4 bases, with 18 bases sitting between them. The CDR3 length is 16 residues. The CDR3 is CASAIEGGRGANVLTF. In nucleotides, the CDR3 is TGTGCCAGCGCCATAGAGGGGGGGAGGGGGGCCAACGTCCTGACTTTC.

This chain connects TRBV7-2 to TRBJ1-5; TRBD1 matches 7 bases. The V gene's germline CDR1 is SGHTA and CDR2 FQGNSA. The CDR3 has 13 amino acids. The V gene end was trimmed by 5 bases and the J gene end by 6 bases; junction bases not matched to a gene: 4. The CDR3 protein is CASSLDRVQPQHF. Here the CDR3 DNA reads TGTGCCAGCAGCCTTGACAGGGTTCAGCCCCAGCATTTT.

The J gene is TRBJ2-3, the V gene TRBV21-1. TRBV21-1 is classified as a pseudogene. CDR3 size: 15 residues. Here the CDR3 DNA reads TGTGCCAGCAGCTTGTGGGTTGAGGACACAGATACGCAGTATTTT. It codes for CASSLWVEDTDTQYF.

The chain recombines TRBV15 with TRBJ2-3, with 7 bases aligning to TRBD1. The junction had 5 bases not matched to a gene; V was cut back by 5 bases and J by 0 bases. Germline V gives CDR1 LNHNV, CDR2 YYDKDF (reference sequence). The length of the CDR3 is 15 residues. CDR3 protein: CATSGQAYSTDTQYF. DNA of the CDR3: TGTGCCACCAGCGGACAGGCTTATAGCACAGATACGCAGTATTTT.

This clonotype turned up a few times. The V gene is TRBV4-2, the J gene TRBJ1-3; 12 bases agree with TRBD1. The CDR3 is 17 amino acids. J gave up 4 bases and V 2 bases, and 6 bases lay outside the gene matches. CDR1 is LGHNA and CDR2 is YNFKEQ in the germline V gene. The CDR3 is CASSQSGQGAGGNTIYF. CDR3 DNA: TGTGCCAGCAGCCAATCGGGACAGGGGGCTGGAGGAAACACCATATATTTT.

The chain employs TRBV20-1 and TRBJ2-1; TRBD1 aligns across 7 bases. The V gene's germline CDR1 is DFQATT and CDR2 SNEGSKA (reference sequence). The trim removed 0 bases at V and 0 bases at J, leaving 2 bases unmatched. The CDR3 has 15 residues. The CDR3 loop reads CSARDRTGSYNEQFF. CDR3 sequence (DNA): TGCAGTGCTAGAGACCGGACAGGCTCCTACAATGAGCAGTTCTTC.

The rearrangement uses TRBV18 and TRBJ1-1; the D is unclear. Germline values: CDR1 KGHSH, CDR2 LQKENI. CDR3 length: 14 amino acids. V lost 3 bases to trimming and J lost 0 bases, with 8 bases between them. CDR3 in amino acids: CASSPGRMNTEAFF. The DNA for the CDR3 is TGTGCCAGCTCACCGGGCAGGATGAACACTGAAGCTTTCTTT.

The sample holds one count of this clonotype. V and J are TRBV20-1 and TRBJ1-6; D is perhaps TRBD1 (5 bases). Germline loops: CDR1 DFQATT, CDR2 SNEGSKA (reference sequence). The ends were cut back, 3 bases at V and 0 bases at J, with 15 bases in the middle. The CDR3 runs to 17 residues. The CDR3 here is CSARGQGGASYNSPLHF. The CDR3 nucleotides read TGCAGTGCTAGGGGGCAGGGAGGCGCCTCCTATAATTCACCCCTCCACTTT.

This chain connects TRBV5-1 to TRBJ1-6; 7 bases fit TRBD1. J was trimmed by 7 bases and V by 0 bases; bases with no gene match: 7. The CDR3 is made up of 16 amino acids. Germline CDR1 is SGHRS and CDR2 is YFSETQ. Written as DNA, the CDR3 is TGCGCCAGCAGCTTGGGACAGGGTAGGGGAAATTCACCCCTCCACTTT. It yields the protein CASSLGQGRGNSPLHF.

V and J are TRBV29-1 and TRBJ2-6, with D perhaps TRBD2 (7 bases). Looked up from germline, CDR1 is SQVTM and CDR2 is ANQGSEA. V was trimmed by 5 bases and J by 2 bases, leaving 16 bases between them. This CDR3 comprises 16 residues. The CDR3, as DNA: TGCAGCGTTCACTTAGGGGGGGGCCCTGGGGCCAACGTCCTGACTTTC. It codes for CSVHLGGGPGANVLTF.

This clonotype has a handful of counts. CDR3 in DNA: TGTGCCACCAGTGATGGGACAGACTATGGCTACACCTTC. Its protein product is CATSDGTDYGYTF. This chain links TRBV24-1 with TRBJ1-2; TRBD1 matches at 7 bases. There are 13 residues in the CDR3. The V segment lost 3 bases and the J segment 3 bases; nucleotides outside the gene matches: 0. The germline V gene encodes CDR1 KGHDR and CDR2 SFDVKD.

The V gene is TRBV20-1, the J gene TRBJ2-2, with TRBD2 as a possible D gene (6 bases). V shed 0 bases and J shed 2 bases, with 13 bases lying between them. CDR3 length equals 16 residues. CDR1 DFQATT and CDR2 SNEGSKA come from the germline V gene (reference sequence). The CDR3, as DNA: TGCAGTGCTAGAGACGCTAGCGCCTCTAACACCGGGGAGCTGTTTTTT. Its protein product is CSARDASASNTGELFF.

This chain uses TRBV28 with TRBJ1-6; D uncertain. The CDR3 runs 17 residues. Germline values: CDR1 MDHEN, CDR2 SYDVKM. Trimming took 4 bases from V and 8 from J, leaving 21 bases between them. CDR3 sequence: CASSSPRGAEIDSPLHF. The CDR3 DNA sequence: TGTGCCAGCAGTTCGCCTCGAGGTGCGGAGATTGATTCACCCCTCCACTTT.

CDR3 nucleotide sequence: TGTGCCAGCGGAAGGGACAGGCAGAGTGAGGAGCAGTACTTC. It yields the protein CASGRDRQSEEQYF. The rearrangement uses TRBV11-3 and TRBJ2-7; 8 bases line up with TRBD1. CDR1 is SGHNT and CDR2 is YENEEA in the germline V gene. CDR3 size: 14 residues. J lost 7 bases, V lost 8 bases, and 13 bases had no gene match.

This clonotype came up a few times. Written as DNA, the CDR3 is TGTGCCAGCAGTTACTCGACTATTGGGCAGGGGCGGATAATGAACACTGAAGCTTTCTTT. This sequence encodes CASSYSTIGQGRIMNTEAFF. V usage is TRBV6-2 or TRBV6-3 and J usage is TRBJ1-1, with D possibly being TRBD1 (6 bases). CDR1 is MNHEY, CDR2 SVGEGT, per germline. V was clipped by 0 bases and J by 0 bases, with 23 bases between them. CDR3 length equals 20 residues.